This T cell receptor (beta chain) was sequenced in a study of CD8+CD57+ T cells in acquired aplastic anemia. Findings and limits, study-wide: The CD8+ Simpson's diversity of patients and controls was not significantly different.

In the case of this clonotype: Antigen specificity is unknown.

This CDR3 region has 18 residues. Germline CDR1 SNHLY, CDR2 FYNNEI. V was shortened by 6 bases and J by 5 bases, with 28 bases between the two germline ends. Flow cytometry had shown expanded CD8+CD57+ cells in the patients chosen for sequencing. Each patient carried a diagnosis of severe acquired aplastic anemia. At the time of blood sampling, patients had not yet received any therapy. Genomic DNA templated the TCR beta VDJ and CDR3 profiling. TCRdb processed the reads anew with MiXCR; each CDR3 protein has one entry. The sample lists around 130,000 distinct CDR3 sequences, 55% to 70% occurring once. The receptor was derived from a human donor with aplastic anemia. J is TRBJ2-5 and V is TRBV2; tentative D call: TRBD1 (6 bases). Sequencing used sorted CD4+, CD8+, or CD8+CD57+ T cells (not recorded which) from PBMCs. CDR3 amino acids: CASSHPQEGEQPVETQYF. CDR3 nucleotide sequence: TGTGCCAGCAGCCACCCGCAAGAGGGGGAACAACCCGTTGAGACCCAGTACTTC.